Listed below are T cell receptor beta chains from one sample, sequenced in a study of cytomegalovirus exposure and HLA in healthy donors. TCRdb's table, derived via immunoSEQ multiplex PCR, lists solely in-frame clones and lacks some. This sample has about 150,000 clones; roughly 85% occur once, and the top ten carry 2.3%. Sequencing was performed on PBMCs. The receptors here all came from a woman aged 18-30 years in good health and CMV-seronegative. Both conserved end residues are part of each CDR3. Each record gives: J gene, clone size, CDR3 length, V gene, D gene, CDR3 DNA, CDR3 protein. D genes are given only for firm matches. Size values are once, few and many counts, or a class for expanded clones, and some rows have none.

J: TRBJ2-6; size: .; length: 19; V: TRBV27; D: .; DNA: TGTGCCAGCAGTTCACAGGGACCCAACTTTCCCTCTGGGGCCAACGTCCTGACTTTC; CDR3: CASSSQGPNFPSGANVLTF
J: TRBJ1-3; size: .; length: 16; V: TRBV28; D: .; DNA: TGTGCCAGCAGACCTACAGGGTCAAGTTCTGGAAACACCATATATTTT; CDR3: CASRPTGSSSGNTIYF
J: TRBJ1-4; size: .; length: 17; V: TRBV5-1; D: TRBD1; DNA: TGCGCCAGCACCCCTCGGGGACAGGGTATTACTAATGAAAAACTGTTTTTT; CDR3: CASTPRGQGITNEKLFF
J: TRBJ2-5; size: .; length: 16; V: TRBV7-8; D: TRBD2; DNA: TGTGCCAGCAGAAGACTAGCGGGAGGGCCGTCCGAGACCCAGTACTTC; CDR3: CASRRLAGGPSETQYF
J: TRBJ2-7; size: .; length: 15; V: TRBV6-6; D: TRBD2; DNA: TGTGCCAGCAGCCAGTGGAGCGGGGGCGGGAACGAGCAGTACTTC; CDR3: CASSQWSGGGNEQYF
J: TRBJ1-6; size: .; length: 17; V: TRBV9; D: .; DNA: TGTGCCAGCAGCGTAGACCTATACGGACAGTCAAATTCACCCCTCCACTTT; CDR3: CASSVDLYGQSNSPLHF
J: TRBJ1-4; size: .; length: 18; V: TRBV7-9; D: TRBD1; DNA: TGTGCCAGCAGCCAGGCGGTGACAGGGTATGCAACTAATGAAAAACTGTTTTTT; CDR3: CASSQAVTGYATNEKLFF
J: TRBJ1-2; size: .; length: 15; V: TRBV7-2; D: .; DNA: TGTGCCAGCAGCGAACGTCAGGCGGGGTTCTATGGCTACACCTTC; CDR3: CASSERQAGFYGYTF
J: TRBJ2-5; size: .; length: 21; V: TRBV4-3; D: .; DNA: TGCGCCAGCAGCCAAGGACAGCTTTACAACTTTCGCACAGGTTATCAAGAGACCCAGTACTTC; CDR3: CASSQGQLYNFRTGYQETQYF
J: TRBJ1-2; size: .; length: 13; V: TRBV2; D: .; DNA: TGTGCCAGCAGTGATGCGGGGGCGGGCGGCTACACCTTC; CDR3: CASSDAGAGGYTF
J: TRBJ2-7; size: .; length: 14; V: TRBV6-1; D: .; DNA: TGTGCCAGCAGTCGAACGGACAGCGGCTACGAGCAGTACTTC; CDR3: CASSRTDSGYEQYF
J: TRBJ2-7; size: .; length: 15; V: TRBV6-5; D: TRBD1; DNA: TGTGCCAGCAGTTACGGTTGGACAGGGTCCTACGAGCAGTACTTC; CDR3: CASSYGWTGSYEQYF
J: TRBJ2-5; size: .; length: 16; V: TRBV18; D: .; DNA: TGTGCCAGCTCACCACCGAGGGCCGCGCCGCAAGAGACCCAGTACTTC; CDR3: CASSPPRAAPQETQYF
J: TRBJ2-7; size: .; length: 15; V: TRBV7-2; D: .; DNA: TGTGCCAGCTCGCCGGAAGGGACTGCCTCCCACGAGCAGTACTTC; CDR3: CASSPEGTASHEQYF
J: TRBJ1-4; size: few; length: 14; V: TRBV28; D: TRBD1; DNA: TGTGCCAGCAGCCGACAGGGGATAAATGAAAAACTGTTTTTT; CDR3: CASSRQGINEKLFF
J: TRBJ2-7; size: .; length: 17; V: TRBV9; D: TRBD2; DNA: TGTGCCAGCAGCGTAGAGCCCCGGGTAGCGGGAAAGGACGAGCAGTACTTC; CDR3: CASSVEPRVAGKDEQYF
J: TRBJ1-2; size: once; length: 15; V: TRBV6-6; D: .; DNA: TGTGCCAGCAGTTACATACCCCCAAGAGTCTATGGCTACACCTTC; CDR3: CASSYIPPRVYGYTF
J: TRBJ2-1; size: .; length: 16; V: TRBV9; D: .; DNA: TGTGCCAGCAGCGCGGGGGGGACAGGGAATTACAATGAGCAGTTCTTC; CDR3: CASSAGGTGNYNEQFF
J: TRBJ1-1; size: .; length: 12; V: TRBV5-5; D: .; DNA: TGTGCCAGCAGCTTGGGGAGTCTCGAAGCTTTCTTT; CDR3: CASSLGSLEAFF
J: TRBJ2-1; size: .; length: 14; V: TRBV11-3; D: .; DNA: TGTGCCAGCAGCAGAGGGGGAACCAGGGCTGAGCAGTTCTTC; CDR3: CASSRGGTRAEQFF
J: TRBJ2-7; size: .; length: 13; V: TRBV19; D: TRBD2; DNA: TGTGCCAGTAGTATGGCGGGGGAGGGCGAGCAGTACTTC; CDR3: CASSMAGEGEQYF
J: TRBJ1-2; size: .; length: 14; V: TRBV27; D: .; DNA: TGTGCCAGCAGTTCACTTGACAGTTTCAGTGGCTACACCTTC; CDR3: CASSSLDSFSGYTF
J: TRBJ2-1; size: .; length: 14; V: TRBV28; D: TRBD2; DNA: TGTGCCAGCAGAGTAGCGGGGGCCTACAATGAGCAGTTCTTC; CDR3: CASRVAGAYNEQFF
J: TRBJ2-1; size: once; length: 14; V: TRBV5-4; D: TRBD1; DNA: TGTGCCAGCAGCGGACAGGGCAACTCCAATGAGCAGTTCTTC; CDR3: CASSGQGNSNEQFF
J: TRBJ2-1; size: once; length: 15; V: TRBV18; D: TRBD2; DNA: TGTGCCAGCGGAAAGACTAGCGGGAGAGTAAATGAGCAGTTCTTC; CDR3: CASGKTSGRVNEQFF
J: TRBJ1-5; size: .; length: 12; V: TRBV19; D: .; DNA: TGTGCCAGTGTTACAGTTGGTCAGCCCCAGCATTTT; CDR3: CASVTVGQPQHF
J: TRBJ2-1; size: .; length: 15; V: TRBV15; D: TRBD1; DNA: TGTGCCACCAGCAGGACCGGGACAGGGGGAAATGAGCAGTTCTTC; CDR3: CATSRTGTGGNEQFF
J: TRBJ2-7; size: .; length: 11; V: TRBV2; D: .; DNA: TGTGCCAGCAGTGAAGGGCCAGGGGAGTACTTC; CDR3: CASSEGPGEYF
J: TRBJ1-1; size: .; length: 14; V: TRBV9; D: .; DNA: TGTGCCAGCAGCGTAGAAGCCATGAACACTGAAGCTTTCTTT; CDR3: CASSVEAMNTEAFF
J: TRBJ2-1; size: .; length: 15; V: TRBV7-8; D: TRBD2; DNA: TGTGCCAGCAGCTTAAGTCTAGCGGGAGGGGGTGAGCAGTTCTTC; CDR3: CASSLSLAGGGEQFF
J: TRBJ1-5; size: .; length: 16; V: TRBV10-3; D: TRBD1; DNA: TGTGCCATCAGTGAGCGGGACAGCTATAGCAATCAGCCCCAGCATTTT; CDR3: CAISERDSYSNQPQHF
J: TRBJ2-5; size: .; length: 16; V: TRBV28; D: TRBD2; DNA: TGTGCCAGCAGGAATCTGGGGGCTAGCGGGGGCGAGGGAGAGTACTTC; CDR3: CASRNLGASGGEGEYF
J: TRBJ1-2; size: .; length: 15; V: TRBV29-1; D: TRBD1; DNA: TGCAGCGCACTTCGGGACAGCCTCACTAACTATGGCTACACCTTC; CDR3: CSALRDSLTNYGYTF
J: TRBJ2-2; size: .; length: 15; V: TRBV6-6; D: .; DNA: TGTGCCAGCAGTTACCAGGGAACGAACACCGGGGAGCTGTTTTTT; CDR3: CASSYQGTNTGELFF
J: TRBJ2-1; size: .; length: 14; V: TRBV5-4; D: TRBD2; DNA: TGTGCCAGCACCGCGGGGGGCTCCTACAATGAGCAGTTCTTC; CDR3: CASTAGGSYNEQFF